Listed here is a single T cell receptor (beta chain). Its antigen is unidentified. V was shortened by 5 bases and J by 2 bases, with 9 bases between the two germline ends. There are 13 residues in the CDR3. Repertoires were generated with immunoSEQ multiplex PCR, while TCRdb's copy carries only in-frame clones and drops some. In the table there are about 140,000 clones, roughly 93% of which are singletons. The data were taken from a study of T cell responses to AZD1222 COVID-19 vaccine. Findings and limits, study-wide: None of the repertoires were sampled until the peak T cell response had passed. A reported finding is that nearly half of spike-specific TCRs target unmutated variant regions.

The chain joins TRBV12-3 or TRBV12-4 to TRBJ2-5; D gene unclear. The starting material was peripheral blood, obtained on day 0 of MenACWY control vaccination. The clonotype comes from an adult in good health. CDR3 amino acids: CASSQTGQETQYF. Written as DNA, the CDR3 is TGTGCCAGCAGTCAAACCGGGCAAGAGACCCAGTACTTC.